The 22 T cell receptor beta chains given below trace back to one sample, sequenced in a study of blood T cell repertoires in COVID-19. Repertoires were generated with immunoSEQ multiplex PCR, while TCRdb's copy carries only in-frame clones and drops some. Of about 80,000 clones in the sample, 65% to 85% were seen once. Sequencing was performed on peripheral blood. These receptors originate from a man between 60 and 75 years old with active or convalescent COVID-19.

V usage is TRBV29-1 and J usage is TRBJ1-1, with D hard to call. CDR3 length equals 11 residues. The germline V and J ends were trimmed by 4 bases and 6 bases, with 9 bases remaining between them. The germline CDR1 and CDR2 sequences are SQVTM and ANQGSEA. The CDR3 here is CSVGQRAEAFF. The CDR3, as DNA: TGCAGCGTTGGCCAGCGCGCTGAAGCTTTCTTT.

This clone was detected once. The V and J genes are TRBV5-6 and TRBJ2-7, with TRBD1 as a possible D gene (6 bases). This CDR3 comprises 16 residues. Germline loops: CDR1 SGHDT, CDR2 YYEEEE. Trimming pared 1 base from V and 4 bases from J, leaving 18 bases between. CDR3 sequence (DNA): TGTGCCAGCAGCTTGAATGGGAACAGGGAGACGTACGAGCAGTACTTC. Translated, it gives CASSLNGNRETYEQYF. Complete variable domain (other parts from reference TRBV5-6 and TRBJ2-7): DAGVTQSPTHLIKTRGQQVTLRCSPKSGHDTVSWYQQALGQGPQFIFQYYEEEERQRGNFPDRFSGHQFPNYSSELNVNALLLGDSALYLCASSLNGNRETYEQYFGPGTRLTVT.

The sample holds a few counts of this clone. The chain couples TRBV12-3 or TRBV12-4 to TRBJ1-4; D call uncertain. Trimming pared 4 bases from V and 5 bases from J, leaving 2 bases between. The CDR3 has 11 amino acids. Here the CDR3 DNA reads TGTGCCAGCAGTTCAAATGAAAAACTGTTTTTT. Translated, it gives CASSSNEKLFF.

The chain has TRBV3-1 (or the pseudogene TRBV3-2) and TRBJ1-1; tentatively, D is TRBD1 (6 bases). From germline, CDR1 is LGHDT and CDR2 YNNKEL (reference sequence). V lost 4 bases and J 3 bases, leaving 15 bases between the germline ends. This CDR3 is built from 15 residues. DNA for the CDR3: TGTGCCAGCAGCCCACTGGACAGAGGGCACACTGAAGCTTTCTTT. It codes for CASSPLDRGHTEAFF.

The chain combines TRBV6-5 with TRBJ1-1; perhaps TRBD1 as D (6 bases). CDR1 MNHEY and CDR2 SVGAGI come from the germline V gene. Trimming removed 5 bases at V and 4 bases at J, with 11 bases between. The CDR3 runs to 13 residues. This chain's CDR3 is CASSPGGATEAFF. DNA for the CDR3: TGTGCCAGCAGTCCTGGGGGGGCCACTGAAGCTTTCTTT.

The CDR3 DNA follows: TGTGCCAGCAGTGAATCCCGGGACAGGGTTCTCGGAAACACCATATATTTT. Residues: CASSESRDRVLGNTIYF. The chain couples TRBV25-1 to TRBJ1-3, with TRBD1 identical over 9 bases. The CDR3 sequence is 17 residues long. Germline V gene data show CDR1 as MGHDK and CDR2 as SYGVNS. Trimming removed 1 base from V and 4 bases from J; junction bases left unmatched: 8.

The gene calls are TRBV6-5 and TRBJ1-1; 7 nucleotides agree with TRBD1. Germline V gene lookup returns CDR1 MNHEY and CDR2 SVGAGI. This CDR3 spans 16 amino acids. With 0 bases clipped from V and 0 bases from J, the junction kept 4 bases outside the gene matches. CDR3 in DNA: TGTGCCAGCAGTTACTCAGTGGGACAGCTGAACACTGAAGCTTTCTTT. It specifies CASSYSVGQLNTEAFF.

The rearrangement links TRBV10-3 to TRBJ1-5, with D possibly being TRBD1 (5 bases). Trimming left V 3 bases short and J 0 bases short, with 9 bases between. The CDR3 has 15 residues. CDR1 and CDR2 (germline): ENHRY, SYGVKD. This CDR3 reads CAISDGGNSNQPQHF. The CDR3 DNA is TGTGCCATCAGTGACGGGGGAAATAGCAATCAGCCCCAGCATTTT.

This clone has at least ten counts. This sequence joins TRBV19 and TRBJ1-1, with 9 bases that match TRBD1. The CDR3 is 15 amino acids. In germline, CDR1 is LNHDA, CDR2 SQIVND (reference sequence). The V and J ends lost 5 bases and 5 bases, in that order; junction bases with no gene match: 9. DNA for the CDR3: TGTGCCAGTAGTCTAGGGACAGGGTTTCGGACTGAAGCTTTCTTT. This sequence encodes CASSLGTGFRTEAFF.

The chain couples TRBV7-8 to TRBJ2-7; the D gene is possibly TRBD2 (5 bases). Germline V gives CDR1 SGHVS, CDR2 FQNEAQ. Trimming left V 3 bases short and J 0 bases short, with 9 bases between. The CDR3 is made up of 14 amino acids. The CDR3 sequence is CASSFRRISYEQYF. CDR3 DNA: TGTGCCAGCAGCTTCAGGAGGATCTCCTACGAGCAGTACTTC.

This clone was seen a few times. The rearrangement uses TRBV7-2 and TRBJ2-2; TRBD1 matches 9 bases. J was trimmed by 5 bases and V by 5 bases; bases with no gene match: 12. The CDR3 covers 17 residues. Germline assignment: CDR1 SGHTA and CDR2 FQGNSA. The chain's CDR3 is CASSPIWGQGGTGELFF. The CDR3 DNA follows: TGTGCCAGCAGCCCTATATGGGGACAGGGAGGGACCGGGGAGCTGTTTTTT.

The chain uses TRBV2 and TRBJ2-2, with D perhaps TRBD2 (5 bases). Germline loops: CDR1 SNHLY, CDR2 FYNNEI. The CDR3 runs to 13 residues. V lost 6 bases to trimming and J lost 5 bases, with 10 bases between them. This CDR3 reads CASSTRGTGELFF. CDR3 DNA: TGTGCCAGCAGCACTCGGGGTACCGGGGAGCTGTTTTTT.

J is TRBJ1-1 and V is TRBV4-1, with D perhaps TRBD1 (5 bases). Per the germline V gene, CDR1 is MGHRA and CDR2 is YSYEKL. The CDR3 spans 15 residues. Trimming cost V 1 base and J 7 bases, with 16 bases left between them. The DNA of the CDR3 is TGCGCCAGCAGCCAAGTTCCTCGGACAATCGGTGAAGCTTTCTTT. It encodes CASSQVPRTIGEAFF.

This clone was detected a few times. This chain uses TRBV3-1 (or the pseudogene TRBV3-2) with TRBJ2-5, with D perhaps TRBD1 (5 bases). Trimming left V 3 bases short and J 0 bases short, with 8 bases between. Germline CDR1 reads LGHDT; CDR2 reads YNNKEL (reference sequence). The CDR3 is 14 amino acids. The CDR3 reads CASSHRRDQETQYF. The CDR3 DNA reads TGTGCCAGCAGCCATCGCAGGGACCAAGAGACCCAGTACTTC.

The V and J genes are TRBV6-1 and TRBJ1-1; D unresolved. Trimming stripped 2 bases from V and 4 bases from J, with 8 bases between. This CDR3 spans 13 amino acids. Germline V gene data show CDR1 as MNHNS and CDR2 as SASEGT. This CDR3 reads CASSESGLTEAFF. Here the CDR3 DNA reads TGTGCCAGCAGTGAAAGTGGGCTCACTGAAGCTTTCTTT.

As concerns this clone: This sample includes further DNA sequences coding for the same CDR3. This sequence joins TRBV4-3 and TRBJ2-7; TRBD1 matches 10 bases. This CDR3 spans 14 amino acids. V was pared by 9 bases and J by 7 bases, with 12 bases of the junction left unmatched. Germline V lookup: CDR1 LGHNA, CDR2 YSLEER. This chain's CDR3 is CASSLDRGYREQYF. The DNA of the CDR3 is TGCGCCAGTAGCTTGGACAGGGGGTACAGGGAGCAGTACTTC.

The rearrangement joins TRBV6-5 to TRBJ2-1; D may be TRBD1 (6 bases). The V gene's germline CDR1 is MNHEY and CDR2 SVGAGI. This CDR3 spans 15 amino acids. V lost 7 bases, J lost 7 bases, and 20 bases lay in between. CDR3 region: CASIPGTSPGNEQFF. As DNA, the CDR3 is TGTGCCAGCATTCCCGGGACATCCCCGGGGAATGAGCAGTTCTTC.

V and J are TRBV6-2 or TRBV6-3 and TRBJ2-1, with D perhaps TRBD1 (6 bases). V gave up 2 bases and J gave up 9 bases, with 8 bases separating them. This CDR3 has 12 amino acids. Looked up from germline, CDR1 is MNHEY and CDR2 is SVGEGT. The CDR3 nucleotides read TGTGCCAGCAGTTACGGGGGCCGTGAGCAGTTCTTC. It translates to CASSYGGREQFF.

The chain joins TRBV5-4 to TRBJ2-5, with 16 bases matching TRBD2. The CDR3 extends over 17 amino acids. Germline V gene sequence: CDR1 SGHNT, CDR2 YYREEE (reference sequence). V shed 4 bases, J shed 1 base, and the junction held 4 bases outside the gene matches. CDR3 sequence reads: CASSGGLAGGPQETQYF. Written as DNA, the CDR3 is TGTGCCAGCAGCGGGGGACTAGCGGGGGGGCCCCAAGAGACCCAGTACTTC.

The gene calls are TRBV19 and TRBJ1-1; 9 bases map to TRBD1. Germline CDR1 LNHDA, CDR2 SQIVND (reference sequence). V shed 5 bases and J 1 base; nucleotides not matched to a gene: 8. This CDR3 spans 16 amino acids. The CDR3 DNA reads as TGTGCCAGTAGTTGGGACAGGGTTTATGGGAACACTGAAGCTTTCTTT. It translates to CASSWDRVYGNTEAFF.

V and J are TRBV29-1 and TRBJ1-4; TRBD1 might be the D (5 bases). Looked up from germline, CDR1 is SQVTM and CDR2 is ANQGSEA. Trimming cost V 5 bases and J 8 bases, with 15 bases left between them. The CDR3 loop spans 13 amino acids. CDR3 nucleotides: TGCAGCGTTTGGGGGGTACGGGGAGAAAAACTGTTTTTT. Translation gives CSVWGVRGEKLFF.

The chain is built from TRBV29-1 and TRBJ2-4; tentative D call: TRBD1 (6 bases). Germline CDR1 and CDR2: SQVTM and ANQGSEA. V shed 6 bases and J shed 0 bases, with 24 bases lying between them. This CDR3 is built from 18 residues. The CDR3 nucleotides are TGCAGCGTGACGGGCCAGGGGCTTATCGACCTAGCCAAAAACATTCAGTACTTC. It is translated as CSVTGQGLIDLAKNIQYF.